Reported below is one T cell receptor beta chain. Its specific antigen is unknown. Base qualities are not provided; no much larger clone lies one nucleotide away. The data originate from a study of cytomegalovirus exposure and HLA in healthy donors (dated by TCRdb to the late 2010s). In terms of the full investigation: An earlier analysis of more than 550 of the donors reported over 250 Gb of sequence data and 100 million to 120 million unique TCR beta sequences obtained from approximately 180 million T cells. Approximately 300 gigabases of sequencing data and about 92 million unique TCR sequences made up an early release that covered approximately 620 HLA-typed donors. Of the 398 genotyped donors, roughly 85% fell in the genetic ancestry cluster associated with self-reported Caucasian donors. The study aimed to test whether signatures of past pathogen exposure could be identified by cataloging public T cell receptors. The T cell repertoires of about 700 subjects were profiled by immunosequencing and related to cytomegalovirus serostatus. In addition to the first cohort of approximately 670 subjects, a separate validation cohort of about 120 different subjects was used. The study combined high-throughput TCR immunosequencing, statistical association of individual TCRs with disease status, and machine learning to predict cytomegalovirus infection status. In a later analysis, previously published TCR beta repertoires from 550 to 750 donors were re-analyzed and high-resolution HLA genotyping was added so that TCR occurrence patterns could be studied. The later analysis used no new phenotypic data to find candidate immune exposures, relying instead on TCR beta sequences and their occurrence across donors. To decide whether each TCR beta V gene segment behaved as functional or pseudogenic, an earlier analysis of 587 of the donors relied on high-throughput TCR beta sequencing. Donor age, sex, ethnicity and CMV serostatus were compiled together with the repertoire data. A later genetic analysis took genome-wide SNP genotypes for about 55% of the 666 donors and used that subset as a discovery cohort. All discovery cohort repertoires had been generated on a single sequencing platform. HLA typing included class I and class II loci at four-digit resolution. The number of typed donors differed by locus: about 620-640 for A, B, C, DRB1 and DQB1; approximately 530 for DQA1; roughly 600 for DPA1; and some 430 for DPB1. Five DR-DQ haplotypes were handled as single units for association and clustering, since linkage in the cohort was strong. Among over 350 genotyped donors of the cohort, an average of approximately 230,000 unique TCR beta nucleotide sequences were sequenced per donor, around 18% of them non-productive. The research as a whole found: Linkage disequilibrium might explain the correlated functional status among segregating V segments, but an unknown experimental factor could not be excluded. Across donors, most TCR sequences were observed very rarely, whereas some public TCRs were present in many individuals. The study gave a list of under 200 TCR beta chains associated with cytomegalovirus. Most CMV-associated TCR beta chains appeared to be HLA-restricted in a later analysis, and the HLA associations seemed to be driven largely by CMV exposure. The authors suggested that the approach could potentially be extended to other disease states and immunological phenotypes. Several of the top co-occurrence clusters appeared to be linked to parvovirus B19, influenza, CMV and Epstein-Barr virus, according to a later analysis. A later analysis found that TCR association rates varied across HLA loci, with DRB1 alleles showing the most associated TCRs and HLA-C alleles the fewest. The sequencing pipeline was judged likely to have produced a cluster of highly shared sequence variants as a technical artifact. Specific HLA alleles were associated with more than 15,000 TCR beta sequences at a false discovery rate of 0.05 in a later analysis. In this cohort, only TCR beta chains were sequenced, and detectable features were limited by the absence of alpha or paired-chain data. The 87-base-pair reads could not distinguish some IMGT-functional V segments, including TRBV6-2 and TRBV6-3, so those segments were excluded. A few of the identified cytomegalovirus-associated TCR beta chains were confirmed in vitro to be specific for cytomegalovirus antigens. The classifier was reported to diagnose cytomegalovirus status with high specificity and sensitivity in both the original cohort and the validation cohort. Approximately 16 rarely observed V segments, including chromosome 9 orphons, were excluded from the earlier analysis of a few hundred of the donors because counts were too low. In a later analysis, HLA-associated TCR beta chains showed more clonal expansion and lower generation probabilities than non-associated chains that were equally common. In a later genetic analysis, fewer N-insertions in productive TCRs were reported among donors in an Asian-associated ancestry cluster than the roughly 710-donor mean. HLA typing was unavailable for some donors at each locus, so association tests used only the typed subset. In an earlier analysis of more than 500 of the donors, most TCR beta V segments appeared in productive rearrangements about 87% or about 30% of the time, broadly matching IMGT annotations. A further reported finding was that TCR beta sequences accurately predicted the HLA-A and HLA-B alleles for most subjects in the first cohort. An association between a missense DCLRE1C variant and V-gene and J-gene trimming of TCR beta chains was found in a later genetic analysis and replicated in an independent cohort. Assigning TCR associations to individual alleles was difficult when HLA alleles, especially DR and DQ, strongly co-occurred. CMV serostatus was the only immune exposure information available for the cohort. The presence/absence analyses assumed that sequencing depth was roughly uniform across donors, and that assumption may not be true.

To prepare the library, the immunoSEQ multiplex PCR assay was applied. A mixture of 60 forward primers for TCR Vbeta segments and 13 reverse primers for TCR Jbeta segments was used in the multiplex PCR. A multiplex PCR assay on genomic DNA amplified the CDR3 region of rearranged TCR beta genes. On the Illumina HiSeq System, the amplified TCR beta libraries were sequenced as 87-base-pair reads. Per the source publication's procedure: Across the 700 or so repertoires, a later analysis counted 80 million or so unique TCR beta chains, some 11 million of which were shared by at least two donors. To remove PCR and sequencing errors, raw reads were error-corrected and collapsed into unique sequences using a nearest-neighbor algorithm that merged closely related sequences. CDR3 sequences were aligned to IMGT reference sequences to assign V, D and J gene segments. Each retained sequence needed at least a six-nucleotide match to both a V gene segment and a J gene segment. Rearrangements were classified as productive when the CDR3 lacked stop codons and remained in frame with V and J, and all other rearrangements were classified as non-productive. CDR3 was defined according to IMGT convention as the region running from the second conserved V-encoded cysteine to the conserved J-encoded phenylalanine. In an earlier analysis of more than 550 of the donors, sequences lacking an unambiguous match to a single V gene segment were excluded. In an earlier analysis of 587 of the donors, V segments were called functional above 56.7% productive rearrangements and were called segregating when the between-donor standard deviation exceeded 5%. To diagnose cytomegalovirus status from the catalog of TCR beta chain sequences, a statistical classification framework was built. V and J gene assignment, in a later analysis, came from comparing TCR nucleotide sequences with IMGT/GENE-DB human TR gene sequences. The TCRdist pipeline was used in a later analysis to assign CDR3 sequences and most-parsimonious VDJ recombination scenarios. A later analysis defined each TCR beta chain by its CDR3 amino acid sequence plus V-gene family, and excluded reads lacking a unique V-gene family. To address suspected cross-contamination and a sequencing artifact, a later analysis removed approximately 600 highly shared, low-generation-probability nucleotide sequences. In a later analysis, a clonal expansion index was calculated for each public chain from normalized within-repertoire ranks of inferred template counts. A later analysis computed generation probabilities with a VDJ recombination model fitted to out-of-frame rearrangements, and checked the results against IGoR. In a later analysis, hypergeometric tests were used to score TCR-TCR, TCR-HLA and TCR-CMV co-occurrence, with a repertoire-size bias correction applied to TCR pairs. In a later analysis, false discovery rates were estimated by permuting HLA or CMV assignments 20 times. In a later analysis, co-occurring TCRs were grouped with DBSCAN, and TCRdist sequence similarity was added when clustering was performed within HLA-allele-positive subsets. For co-occurrence clustering, repertoires with fewer than 30,000 or more than 120,000 public chains were excluded, along with 5 or 6 repertoires with anomalous nucleotide sharing. TCRdb holds this immuneACCESS table with in-frame rearrangements only. Some clones are missing; in checked studies, unresolved V genes explain under half, and the rest has no known cause. V, J and clone size are taken as reported in that table, and D and trimming were inferred from the DNA itself. A total of more than 95,000 clones appear in this sample, less than 85% of them only once. 5% to 6.5% of the sample is held by the ten biggest clonotypes.

The cohort comprised fewer than 750 healthy bone marrow donors. Cohort members were all nominally healthy when sampled, although unrecorded immune exposures were likely present. The donor tested CMV seropositive and was one of the 289 seropositive cohort members. Each donor provided a peripheral blood sample, and peripheral blood mononuclear cells were used for TCR beta sequencing. Genomic DNA extraction from the blood cell samples was performed with the Qiagen DNeasy Blood Extraction Kit. Including cysteine and phenylalanine, the CDR3 has 16 amino acids. Only the CDR3 region is kept as DNA, spanning 48 bases read in frame from base 1. From V the trimming removes 4 bases and from J it removes 2 bases, while the gene matches leave 9 bases of the junction unaccounted for. Based on the germline V gene (reference sequence), the CDR1 and CDR2 sequences are GTSNPN and SVGIG.

The sample was PBMCs. Recombination connected TRBV30 to TRBJ2-1; 9 central nucleotides agree with TRBD2. The origin of this receptor is a woman in her late teens or twenties in good health and CMV-seropositive. The DNA is TGTGCCTGGACCCCTGGGGCGGGAGGGCCCTACAATGAGCAGTTCTTC. It codes for CAWTPGAGGPYNEQFF. Reference TRBV30 and TRBJ2-1 proteins supply the regions before and after the CDR3; the full variable domain is: SQTIHQWPATLVQPVGSPLSLECTVEGTSNPNLYWYRQAAGRGLQLLFYSVGIGQISSEVPQNLSASRPQDRQFILSSKKLLLSDSGFYLCAWTPGAGGPYNEQFFGPGTRLTVL.